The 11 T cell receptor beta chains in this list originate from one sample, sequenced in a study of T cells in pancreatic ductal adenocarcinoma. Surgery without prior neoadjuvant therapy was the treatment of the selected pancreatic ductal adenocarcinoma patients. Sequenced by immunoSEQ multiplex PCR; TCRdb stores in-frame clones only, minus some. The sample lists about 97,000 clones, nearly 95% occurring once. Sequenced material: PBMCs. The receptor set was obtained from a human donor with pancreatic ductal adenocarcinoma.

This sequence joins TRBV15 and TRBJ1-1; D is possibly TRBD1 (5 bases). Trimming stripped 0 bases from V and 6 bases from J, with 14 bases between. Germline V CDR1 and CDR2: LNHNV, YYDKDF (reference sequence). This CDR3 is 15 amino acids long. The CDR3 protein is CATSRDPTVLAEAFF. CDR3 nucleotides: TGTGCCACCAGCAGAGATCCGACAGTGCTAGCTGAAGCTTTCTTT.

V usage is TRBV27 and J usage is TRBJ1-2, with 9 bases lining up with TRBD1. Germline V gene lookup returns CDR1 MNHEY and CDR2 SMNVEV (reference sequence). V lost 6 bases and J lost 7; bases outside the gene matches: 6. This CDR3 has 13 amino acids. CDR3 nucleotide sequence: TGTGCCAGCAGACTACAGGGGGCGGGTGGCTACACCTTC. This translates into CASRLQGAGGYTF.

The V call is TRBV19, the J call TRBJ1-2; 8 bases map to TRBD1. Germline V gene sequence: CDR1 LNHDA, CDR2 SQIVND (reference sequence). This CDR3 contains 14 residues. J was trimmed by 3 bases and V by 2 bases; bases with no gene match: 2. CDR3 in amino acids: CASSIQGADYGYTF. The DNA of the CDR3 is TGTGCCAGTAGTATACAGGGGGCGGACTATGGCTACACCTTC.

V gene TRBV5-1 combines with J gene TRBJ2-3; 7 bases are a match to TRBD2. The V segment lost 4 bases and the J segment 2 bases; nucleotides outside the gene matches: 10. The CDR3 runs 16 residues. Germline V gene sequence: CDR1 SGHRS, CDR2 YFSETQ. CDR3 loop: CASSPKGGRATDTQYF. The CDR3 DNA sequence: TGCGCCAGCAGCCCAAAAGGTGGGAGGGCCACAGATACGCAGTATTTT.

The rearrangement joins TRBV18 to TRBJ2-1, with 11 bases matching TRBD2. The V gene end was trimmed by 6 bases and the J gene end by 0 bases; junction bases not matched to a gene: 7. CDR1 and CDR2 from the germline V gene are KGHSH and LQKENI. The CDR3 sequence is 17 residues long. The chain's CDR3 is CASSRRTSGLSYNEQFF. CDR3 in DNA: TGTGCCAGCTCCCGGAGGACTAGCGGGCTCTCCTACAATGAGCAGTTCTTC.

The CDR3, as DNA: TGTGCCAGCAGCTCGGGACACGGGTACGAGCAGTACTTC. It is translated as CASSSGHGYEQYF. The chain couples TRBV5-6 to TRBJ2-7; tentatively, D is TRBD1 (6 bases). CDR3 length equals 13 residues. Trimming removed 3 bases at V and 4 bases at J, with 11 bases between. Germline V gene sequence: CDR1 SGHDT, CDR2 YYEEEE.

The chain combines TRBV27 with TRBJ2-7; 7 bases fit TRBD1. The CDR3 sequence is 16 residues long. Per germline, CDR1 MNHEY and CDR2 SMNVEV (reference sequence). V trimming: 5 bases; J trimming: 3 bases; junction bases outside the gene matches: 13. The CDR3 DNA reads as TGTGCCAGCAGTACAACAGGGGCCCCACTCCACTACGAGCAGTACTTC. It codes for CASSTTGAPLHYEQYF.

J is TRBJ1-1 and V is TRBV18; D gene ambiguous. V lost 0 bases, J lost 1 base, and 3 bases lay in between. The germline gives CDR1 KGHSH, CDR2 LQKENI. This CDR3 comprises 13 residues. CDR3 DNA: TGTGCCAGCTCACCACCCGGGAACACTGAAGCTTTCTTT. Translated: CASSPPGNTEAFF.

CDR3 loop: CASGRDQPQHF. The CDR3 DNA reads as TGTGCCAGCGGCAGGGATCAGCCCCAGCATTTT. The V gene is TRBV25-1, the J gene TRBJ1-5; TRBD1 might be the D (5 bases). There are 11 residues in the CDR3. V lost 8 bases and J lost 5, with 7 bases in between. Germline CDR1 MGHDK, CDR2 SYGVNS.

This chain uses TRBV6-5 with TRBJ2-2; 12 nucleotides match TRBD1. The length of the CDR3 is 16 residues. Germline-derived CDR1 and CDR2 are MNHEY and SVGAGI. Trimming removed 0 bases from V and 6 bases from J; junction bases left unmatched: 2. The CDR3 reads CASSYSGTGGPGELFF. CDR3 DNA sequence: TGTGCCAGCAGTTACTCTGGGACAGGGGGCCCCGGGGAGCTGTTTTTT.

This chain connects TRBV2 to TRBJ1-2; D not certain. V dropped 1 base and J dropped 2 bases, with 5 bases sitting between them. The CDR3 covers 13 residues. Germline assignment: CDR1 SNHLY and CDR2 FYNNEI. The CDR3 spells CASSEERNYGYTF. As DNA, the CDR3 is TGTGCCAGCAGTGAAGAACGGAACTATGGCTACACCTTC. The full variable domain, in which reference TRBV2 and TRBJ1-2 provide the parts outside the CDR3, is EPEVTQTPSHQVTQMGQEVILRCVPISNHLYFYWYRQILGQKVEFLVSFYNNEISEKSEIFDDQFSVERPDGSNFTLKIRSTKLEDSAMYFCASSEERNYGYTFGSGTRLTVV.